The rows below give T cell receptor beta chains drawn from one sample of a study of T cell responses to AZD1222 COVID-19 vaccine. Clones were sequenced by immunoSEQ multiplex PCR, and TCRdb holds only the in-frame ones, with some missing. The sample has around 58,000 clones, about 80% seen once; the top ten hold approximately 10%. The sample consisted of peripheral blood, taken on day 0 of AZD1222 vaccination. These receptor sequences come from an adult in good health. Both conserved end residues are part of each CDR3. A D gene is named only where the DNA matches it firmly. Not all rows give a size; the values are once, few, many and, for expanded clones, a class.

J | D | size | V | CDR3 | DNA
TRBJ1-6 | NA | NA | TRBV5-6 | CASSLVGEYNSPLHF | TGTGCCAGCAGCTTGGTTGGGGAGTATAATTCACCCCTCCACTTT
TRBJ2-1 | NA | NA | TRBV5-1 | CASSFTPAALSYNEQFF | TGCGCCAGCAGCTTTACTCCAGCGGCGCTTTCCTACAATGAGCAGTTCTTC
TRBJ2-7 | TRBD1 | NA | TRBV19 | CASSKMTPDRASEQYF | TGTGCCAGTAGTAAAATGACTCCAGACAGGGCGTCCGAGCAGTACTTC
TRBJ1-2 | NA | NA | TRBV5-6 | CASSPQRVFGGYGYTF | TGTGCCAGCAGCCCCCAAAGGGTCTTCGGGGGATATGGCTACACCTTC
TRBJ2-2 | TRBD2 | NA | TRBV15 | CATSRDGVAGGRTGELFF | TGTGCCACCAGCAGAGATGGGGTAGCGGGAGGGCGCACCGGGGAGCTGTTTTTT
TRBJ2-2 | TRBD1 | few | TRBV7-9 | CASSSRTGVTGELFF | TGTGCCAGCAGCTCCAGGACAGGGGTGACCGGGGAGCTGTTTTTT
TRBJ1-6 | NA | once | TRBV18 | CASSPQGVNSPLHF | TGTGCCAGCTCACCACAGGGGGTCAATTCACCCCTCCACTTT
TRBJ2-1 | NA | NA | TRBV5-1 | CASSLDDGSYNEQFF | TGCGCCAGCAGCTTGGACGACGGCTCCTACAATGAGCAGTTCTTC
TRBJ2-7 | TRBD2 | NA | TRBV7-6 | CASSLGPSGGAGEQYF | TGTGCCAGCAGCTTAGGCCCTAGCGGGGGGGCCGGGGAGCAGTACTTC
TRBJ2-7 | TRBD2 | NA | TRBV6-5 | CASSRGTSGAYEQYF | TGTGCCAGCAGTCGGGGGACTAGCGGTGCCTACGAGCAGTACTTC
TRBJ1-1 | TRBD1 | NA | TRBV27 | CASSKGTGGMNTEAFF | TGTGCCAGCAGTAAAGGGACAGGGGGGATGAACACTGAAGCTTTCTTT
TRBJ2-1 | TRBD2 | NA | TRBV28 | CASSFMGLADYNEQFF | TGTGCCAGCAGTTTTATGGGACTAGCGGACTACAATGAGCAGTTCTTC
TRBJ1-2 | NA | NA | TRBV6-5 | CASTKESGKAGYTF | TGTGCCAGCACCAAGGAGTCAGGGAAGGCTGGCTACACCTTC
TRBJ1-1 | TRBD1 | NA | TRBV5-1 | CASSSGTDLNTEAFF | TGCGCCAGCAGCTCCGGGACAGATTTGAACACTGAAGCTTTCTTT
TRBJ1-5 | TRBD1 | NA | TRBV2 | CASGGDRGQWQPQHF | TGTGCCAGCGGGGGGGACAGGGGGCAATGGCAGCCCCAGCATTTT
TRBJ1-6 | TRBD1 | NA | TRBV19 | CASRGGHSPLHF | TGTGCCAGTAGAGGGGGCCATTCACCCCTCCACTTT
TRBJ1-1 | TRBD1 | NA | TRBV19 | CASSIDLGRGQAFF | TGTGCCAGTAGTATAGATCTGGGCAGGGGGCAAGCTTTCTTT
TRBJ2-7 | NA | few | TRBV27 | CASSFSTLGEQYF | TGTGCCAGCAGTTTTTCAACCTTGGGGGAGCAGTACTTC
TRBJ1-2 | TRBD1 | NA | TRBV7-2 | CASSLERGRGHGYTF | TGTGCCAGCAGCTTAGAGCGCGGCAGGGGGCATGGCTACACCTTC
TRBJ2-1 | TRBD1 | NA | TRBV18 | CASSPVPGTGYNEQFF | TGTGCCAGCTCACCAGTCCCCGGGACAGGGTACAATGAGCAGTTCTTC
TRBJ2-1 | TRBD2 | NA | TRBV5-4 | CASSPPWTSGGGGEQFF | TGTGCCAGCAGCCCCCCTTGGACTAGCGGGGGGGGAGGTGAGCAGTTCTTC
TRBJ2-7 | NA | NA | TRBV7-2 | CASSRRRGYEQYF | TGTGCCAGCAGCCGTAGACGTGGATACGAGCAGTACTTC
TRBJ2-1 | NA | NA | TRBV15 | CATSRGPQISSYNEQFF | TGTGCCACCAGCAGAGGTCCCCAGATTAGCTCCTACAATGAGCAGTTCTTC
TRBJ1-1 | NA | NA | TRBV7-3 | CASSAQGNTEAFF | TGTGCCAGCAGCGCACAGGGTAACACTGAAGCTTTCTTT
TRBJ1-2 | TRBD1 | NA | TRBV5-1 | CASSLAGQELGGYTF | TGCGCCAGCAGCTTAGCGGGACAGGAGCTAGGGGGCTACACCTTC
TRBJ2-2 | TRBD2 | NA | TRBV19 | CASSISVIAGGQAGELFF | TGTGCCAGTAGTATCTCGGTAATAGCGGGAGGGCAAGCCGGGGAGCTGTTTTTT
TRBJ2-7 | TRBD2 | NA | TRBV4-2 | CASTPGLAGGLYDEQYF | TGTGCCAGCACTCCGGGACTAGCGGGGGGGCTTTATGACGAGCAGTACTTC
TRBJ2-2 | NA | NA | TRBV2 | CASNLGRSGELFF | TGTGCCAGCAACTTGGGCCGCTCCGGGGAGCTGTTTTTT
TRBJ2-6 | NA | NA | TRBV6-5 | CASSPTGSGANVLTF | TGTGCCAGCAGTCCAACAGGTTCCGGGGCCAACGTCCTGACTTTC
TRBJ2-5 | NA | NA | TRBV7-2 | CASSLALKTQYF | TGTGCCAGCAGCTTAGCTCTCAAGACCCAGTACTTC
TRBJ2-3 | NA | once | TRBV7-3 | CASSSTGTSDTQYF | TGTGCCAGCAGCTCAACCGGGACCTCAGATACGCAGTATTTT
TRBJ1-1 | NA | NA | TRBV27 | CASSLGRSTEAFF | TGTGCCAGCAGTTTAGGACGGAGCACTGAAGCTTTCTTT
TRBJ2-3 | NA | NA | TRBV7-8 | CASSPGPPTPDTQYF | TGTGCCAGCAGCCCGGGGCCTCCTACCCCAGATACGCAGTATTTT
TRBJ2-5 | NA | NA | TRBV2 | CASSEALGGRETQYF | TGTGCCAGCAGTGAAGCGCTTGGGGGTAGGGAGACCCAGTACTTC
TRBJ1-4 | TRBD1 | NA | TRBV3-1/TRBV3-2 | CASSRGTGEKLFF | TGTGCCAGCAGCCGCGGGACAGGCGAAAAACTGTTTTTT
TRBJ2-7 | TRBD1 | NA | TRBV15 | CATSRVTGASSSYEQYF | TGTGCCACCAGCAGAGTTACAGGGGCTTCGTCCTCCTACGAGCAGTACTTC
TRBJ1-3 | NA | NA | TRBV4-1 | CASSHPPGGSSSSGNTIYF | TGCGCCAGCAGCCACCCCCCCGGTGGCAGTTCAAGCTCTGGAAACACCATATATTTT
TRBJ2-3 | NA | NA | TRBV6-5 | CASSYGPIAGDQQYF | TGTGCCAGCAGTTACGGTCCTATAGCTGGGGATCAGCAGTATTTT
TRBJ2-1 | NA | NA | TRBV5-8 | CASSLRGFNEQFF | TGTGCCAGCAGCTTGAGAGGGTTCAATGAGCAGTTCTTC
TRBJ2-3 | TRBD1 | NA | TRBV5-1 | CASSFAGGADTQYF | TGCGCCAGCAGCTTCGCAGGGGGCGCAGATACGCAGTATTTT
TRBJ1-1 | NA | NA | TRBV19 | CASSIVGYTEAFF | TGTGCCAGTAGTATAGTGGGATACACTGAAGCTTTCTTT
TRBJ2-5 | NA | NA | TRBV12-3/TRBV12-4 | CASSLIQETQYF | TGTGCCAGCAGTCTAATCCAAGAGACCCAGTACTTC
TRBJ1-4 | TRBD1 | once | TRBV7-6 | CASSHGTGDEKLFF | TGTGCCAGCAGCCACGGGACAGGGGATGAAAAACTGTTTTTT
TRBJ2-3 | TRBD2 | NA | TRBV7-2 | CASSLADGGRRADTQYF | TGTGCCAGCAGCTTAGCGGATGGCGGGAGGAGGGCAGATACGCAGTATTTT
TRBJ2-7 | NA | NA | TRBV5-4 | CASRDGTTYEQYF | TGTGCCAGCAGGGACGGGACGACCTACGAGCAGTACTTC
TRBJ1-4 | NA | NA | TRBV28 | CASSNQEGKTKKLFF | TGTGCCAGCAGCAACCAGGAAGGCAAGACTAAAAAACTGTTTTTT
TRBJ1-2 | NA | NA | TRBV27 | CASSLAPGIYGYTF | TGTGCCAGCAGTTTAGCCCCAGGCATCTATGGCTACACCTTC